Each of the 21 T cell receptor beta chains below was sequenced from the same sample in a study of cytomegalovirus exposure and HLA in healthy donors (dated by TCRdb to 2016 to 2017). To prepare the library, the immunoSEQ multiplex PCR assay was applied. The multiplex PCR relied on a mix of 60 forward primers for TCR Vbeta segments and 13 reverse primers for TCR Jbeta segments. TCRdb retrieved this table from immuneACCESS and kept in-frame rearrangements only. Not all clones are present; in checked studies, unresolved V genes account for under half, and no reason is known for the remainder. The sample includes roughly 150,000 clones, with 75% to 85% observed a single time. The ten largest clones represent around 0.91% of the sample. Sequenced: PBMCs. The receptor set was obtained from a girl aged 2 to 9 in good health and CMV-seropositive.

The chain uses TRBV4-1 and TRBJ2-1; TRBD1 is a possible D gene (5 bases). Germline CDR1 reads MGHRA; CDR2 reads YSYEKL. The V end lost 0 bases, the J end lost 6 bases, and 12 bases lay between the germline ends. This CDR3 is 15 amino acids long. The CDR3 loop is CASSQDSRAGNEQFF. The CDR3 DNA reads as TGCGCCAGCAGCCAAGATTCCAGGGCTGGCAATGAGCAGTTCTTC.

J is TRBJ1-3 and V is TRBV7-8; 7 nucleotides agree with TRBD1. Germline-derived CDR1 and CDR2 are SGHVS and FQNEAQ. There are 16 residues in the CDR3. V was pared by 3 bases and J by 3 bases, with 8 bases of the junction left unmatched. CDR3 bases: TGTGCCAGCAGCTTCTTCAGACAGGGACGTGGAAACACCATATATTTT. It is translated as CASSFFRQGRGNTIYF.

The CDR3 spells CASSQTTGQQDTQYF. CDR3 sequence (DNA): TGCGCCAGCAGCCAGACGACAGGGCAACAGGATACGCAGTATTTT. The chain uses TRBV5-1 and TRBJ2-3; 7 bases map to TRBD1. V was clipped by 4 bases and J by 6 bases; unmatched bases: 11. The CDR3 extends over 15 amino acids. Germline-derived CDR1 and CDR2 are SGHRS and YFSETQ. Full variable domain (missing parts from reference TRBV5-1 and TRBJ2-3): KAGVTQTPRYLIKTRGQQVTLSCSPISGHRSVSWYQQTPGQGLQFLFEYFSETQRNKGNFPGRFSGRQFSNSRSEMNVSTLELGDSALYLCASSQTTGQQDTQYFGPGTRLTVL.

As regards this clone: The germline gene is not matched at one end of the junction; a read error may be the cause. The same CDR3 also results from other DNA sequences found in this sample. This rearrangement joins TRBV5-1 to TRBJ1-1, with D perhaps matching TRBD1 (6 bases). CDR1 is SGHRS and CDR2 is YFSETQ in the germline V gene. There are 15 residues in the CDR3. The CDR3 bases are TGCGCCAGCAGCTTGGCAGGGGTGGGGAACACTGAAGCCTTCTTT. Its protein is CASSLAGVGNTEAFF.

The J gene is TRBJ1-5, the V gene TRBV19; maybe TRBD1 (5 bases). The CDR3 covers 17 residues. CDR1 and CDR2 (germline): LNHDA, SQIVND (reference sequence). V dropped 4 bases and J dropped 1 base, with 17 bases sitting between them. CDR3 sequence reads: CASSTRIGQISNQPQHF. CDR3 sequence (DNA): TGTGCCAGTAGTACCCGAATAGGACAAATCAGCAATCAGCCCCAGCATTTT.

The chain recombines TRBV28 with TRBJ2-5; no clear D gene. The CDR3 is 14 residues long. Germline loops: CDR1 MDHEN, CDR2 SYDVKM. V shed 3 bases and J shed 1 base, with 9 bases lying between them. The CDR3 DNA reads TGTGCCAGCAGTTTTCGAACAGCCCAAGAGACCCAGTACTTC. Its translation is CASSFRTAQETQYF.

The genes are TRBV19 and TRBJ2-7, with 9 bases that match TRBD1. The germline gives CDR1 LNHDA, CDR2 SQIVND (reference sequence). Trimming removed 3 bases from V and 2 bases from J; junction bases left unmatched: 5. The CDR3 is 15 residues long. Written as DNA, the CDR3 is TGTGCCAGTAGTATCTCCGGGACAGGGACCTACGAGCAGTACTTC. Translating gives CASSISGTGTYEQYF.

The chain links TRBV30 to TRBJ1-5; 9 nucleotides agree with TRBD1. The CDR3 runs 14 residues. After removal of 0 bases from V and 7 bases from J, the junction contained 4 bases not matched to a gene. Germline V gene lookup returns CDR1 GTSNPN and CDR2 SVGIG (reference sequence). For the CDR3, the DNA is TGTGCCTGGAGTGTAGGACAGGGGCGGCAGCCCCAGCATTTT. This translates into CAWSVGQGRQPQHF.

This clone was seen a few times. The V and J genes are TRBV4-1 and TRBJ1-1; TRBD1 might be the D (6 bases). V gave up 0 bases and J gave up 5 bases, with 16 bases separating them. Germline V lookup: CDR1 MGHRA, CDR2 YSYEKL. There are 16 residues in the CDR3. Here the CDR3 DNA reads TGCGCCAGCAGCCAAGATCGACGGGGGGCGGGGACTGAAGCTTTCTTT. Translated, it gives CASSQDRRGAGTEAFF.

V usage is TRBV7-8 and J usage is TRBJ1-2, with D tentatively TRBD1 (6 bases). The CDR3 is 15 amino acids. CDR1 SGHVS and CDR2 FQNEAQ come from the germline V gene. Trimming cost V 0 bases and J 4 bases, with 12 bases left between them. The CDR3 reads CASSLASQGLYGYTF. The DNA of the CDR3 is TGTGCCAGCAGCTTAGCGTCACAGGGTCTCTATGGCTACACCTTC.

V usage is TRBV5-1 and J usage is TRBJ2-5; weak D call: TRBD2 (6 bases). The CDR3 spans 15 residues. Trimming cost V 0 bases and J 2 bases, with 11 bases left between them. In germline, CDR1 is SGHRS, CDR2 YFSETQ. CDR3 coding DNA: TGCGCCAGCAGCTTGGGGGCGGGGATACAAGAGACCCAGTACTTC. As protein: CASSLGAGIQETQYF.

As concerns this clone: The final CDR3 position lacks the conserved phenylalanine or tryptophan, pointing to a likely read error. The chain joins TRBV6-4 to TRBJ2-3; 10 bases match TRBD2. Trimming cost V 5 bases and J 4 bases; bases outside gene matches: 6. The CDR3 length is 15 residues. The V gene's germline CDR1 is MRHNA and CDR2 SNTAGT. The CDR3 protein is CASSRLAGDSDTQYL. Written as DNA, the CDR3 is TGTGCCAGCAGTAGGCTAGCGGGAGACTCAGATACGCAGTATCTT.

This clone has a single count. The rearrangement uses TRBV9 and TRBJ2-7; maybe TRBD1 (8 bases). Germline V gene data show CDR1 as SGDLS and CDR2 as YYNGEE. The CDR3 totals 13 residues. The V end was cut by 4 bases, the J end by 4 bases, with 12 bases between. CDR3 amino acids: CASSTGGGYEQYF. The CDR3 DNA follows: TGTGCCAGCAGCACAGGGGGGGGATACGAGCAGTACTTC.

The chain joins TRBV27 to TRBJ2-6, with 9 bases matching TRBD2. J gave up 1 base and V 1 base, and 2 bases lay outside the gene matches. The germline CDR1 and CDR2 sequences are MNHEY and SMNVEV (reference sequence). The CDR3 has 17 amino acids. The CDR3 bases are TGTGCCAGCAGTTTATTCAGCGGGAGGTCTGGGGCCAACGTCCTGACTTTC. Translated, it gives CASSLFSGRSGANVLTF.

The gene calls are TRBV27 and TRBJ2-1, with 10 bases lining up with TRBD1. The CDR3 length is 15 residues. V was clipped by 3 bases and J by 4 bases; unmatched bases: 3. Germline values: CDR1 MNHEY, CDR2 SMNVEV (reference sequence). CDR3 residues: CASSFGTGVYNEQFF. The CDR3 DNA follows: TGTGCCAGCAGTTTCGGGACAGGGGTTTACAATGAGCAGTTCTTC.

This clone was counted once. V usage is TRBV30 and J usage is TRBJ1-2, with 8 bases lining up with TRBD1. The CDR3 contains 18 residues. Germline CDR1 reads GTSNPN; CDR2 reads SVGIG (reference sequence). V was pared by 5 bases and J by 5 bases, with 22 bases of the junction left unmatched. CDR3 sequence: CAWGRGREWGRSHYGYTF. Written as DNA, the CDR3 is TGTGCCTGGGGCAGGGGGCGCGAGTGGGGCCGGTCGCATTATGGCTACACCTTC.

This clone was counted between two and nine times. The chain links TRBV6-6 to TRBJ2-1, with unresolved D. V was trimmed by 5 bases and J by 9 bases, leaving 8 bases between them. Per the germline V gene, CDR1 is MNHNY and CDR2 is SVGAGI (reference sequence). This CDR3 has 11 residues. CDR3 sequence: CASSGQAEQFF. The DNA for the CDR3 is TGTGCCAGCAGTGGCCAGGCTGAGCAGTTCTTC.

To note about this clone: Other nucleotide sequences in the sample specify the same CDR3. This chain joins TRBV30 and TRBJ2-2; D not certain. Between the trimmed V and J ends, which lost 0 bases and 4 bases, there was a span of 6 bases. The CDR3 sequence is 13 residues long. The germline CDR1 and CDR2 sequences are GTSNPN and SVGIG (reference sequence). Here the CDR3 DNA reads TGTGCCTGGAGTGTACGCAGCACCGGGGAGCTGTTTTTT. Translated: CAWSVRSTGELFF.

This chain uses TRBV9 with TRBJ2-6, with 7 positions matching TRBD1. Germline assignment: CDR1 SGDLS and CDR2 YYNGEE. This CDR3 region has 17 residues. With 0 bases clipped from V and 2 bases from J, the junction kept 5 bases outside the gene matches. CDR3 in amino acids: CASSVGQTGAGANVLTF. Here the CDR3 DNA reads TGTGCCAGCAGCGTAGGGCAAACAGGGGCTGGGGCCAACGTCCTGACTTTC. The full variable domain, rest sourced from reference TRBV9 and TRBJ2-6, is DSGVTQTPKHLITATGQRVTLRCSPRSGDLSVYWYQQSLDQGLQFLIQYYNGEERAKGNILERFSAQQFPDLHSELNLSSLELGDSALYFCASSVGQTGAGANVLTFGAGSRLTVL.

The gene calls are TRBV28 and TRBJ2-7; D possibly corresponds to TRBD1 (6 bases). Trimming took 4 bases from V and 0 from J, leaving 10 bases between them. The length of the CDR3 is 14 residues. Looked up from germline, CDR1 is MDHEN and CDR2 is SYDVKM. CDR3 nucleotides: TGTGCCAGCAGTTCCCCAGGGGTCTCCTACGAGCAGTACTTC. This gives the protein CASSSPGVSYEQYF.

The gene calls are TRBV10-3 and TRBJ1-4; TRBD1 agrees at 7 bases. Per germline, CDR1 ENHRY and CDR2 SYGVKD. The CDR3 sequence is 12 residues long. J gave up 8 bases and V 6 bases, and 3 bases lay outside the gene matches. For the CDR3, the DNA is TGTGCCATCAGCGGGACAGACGAAAAACTGTTTTTT. Protein: CAISGTDEKLFF.